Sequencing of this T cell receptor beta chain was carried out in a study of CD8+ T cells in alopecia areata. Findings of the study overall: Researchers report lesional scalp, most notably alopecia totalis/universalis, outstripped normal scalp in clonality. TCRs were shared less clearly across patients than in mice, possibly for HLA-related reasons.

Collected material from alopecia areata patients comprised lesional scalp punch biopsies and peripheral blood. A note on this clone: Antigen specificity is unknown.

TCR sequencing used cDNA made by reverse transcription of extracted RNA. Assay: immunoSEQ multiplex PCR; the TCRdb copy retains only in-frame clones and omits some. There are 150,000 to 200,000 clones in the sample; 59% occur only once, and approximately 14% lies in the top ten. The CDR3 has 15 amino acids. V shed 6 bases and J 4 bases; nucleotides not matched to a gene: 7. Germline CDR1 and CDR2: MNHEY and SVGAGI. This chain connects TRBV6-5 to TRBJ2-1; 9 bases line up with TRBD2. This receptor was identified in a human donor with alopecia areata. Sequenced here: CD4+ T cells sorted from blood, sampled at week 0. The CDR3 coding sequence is TGTGCCAGCAGCCTAGCGGGGACGCTTTACAATGAGCAGTTCTTC. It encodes CASSLAGTLYNEQFF.